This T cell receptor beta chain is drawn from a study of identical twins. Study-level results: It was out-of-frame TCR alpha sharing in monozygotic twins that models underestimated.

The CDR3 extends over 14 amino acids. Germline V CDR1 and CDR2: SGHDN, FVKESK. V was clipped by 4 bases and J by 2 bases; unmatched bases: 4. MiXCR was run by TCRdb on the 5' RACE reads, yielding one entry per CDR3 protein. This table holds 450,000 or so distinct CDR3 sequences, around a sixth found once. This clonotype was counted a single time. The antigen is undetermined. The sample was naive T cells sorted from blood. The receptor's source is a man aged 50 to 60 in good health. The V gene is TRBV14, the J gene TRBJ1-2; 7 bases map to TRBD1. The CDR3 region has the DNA TGTGCCAGCAGCCGGAAAGGGGGCAACTATGGCTACACCTTC. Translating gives CASSRKGGNYGYTF.